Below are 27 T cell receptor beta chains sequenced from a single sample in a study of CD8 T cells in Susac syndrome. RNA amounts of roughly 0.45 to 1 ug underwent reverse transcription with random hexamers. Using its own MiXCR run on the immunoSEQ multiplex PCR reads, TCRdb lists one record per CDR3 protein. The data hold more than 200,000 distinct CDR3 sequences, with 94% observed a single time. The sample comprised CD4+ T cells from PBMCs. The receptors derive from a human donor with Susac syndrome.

DNA for the CDR3: TGTGCCAGCAGTAACCGGCCGTTTAATTCACCCCTCCACTTT. This encodes CASSNRPFNSPLHF. The rearrangement uses TRBV6-5 and TRBJ1-6; D unresolved. Germline V gene sequence: CDR1 MNHEY, CDR2 SVGAGI. The CDR3 totals 14 residues. V was cut by 5 bases and J by 6 bases, with 11 bases left in between.

The CDR3 region is CASSQRNYEQYF. The CDR3 DNA follows: TGTGCCAGCAGCCAAAGGAACTACGAGCAGTACTTC. This chain connects TRBV7-2 to TRBJ2-7; unclear D gene. V was pared by 5 bases and J by 3 bases, with 8 bases between. The CDR3 is 12 residues long. Germline lookup yields CDR1 SGHTA and CDR2 FQGNSA.

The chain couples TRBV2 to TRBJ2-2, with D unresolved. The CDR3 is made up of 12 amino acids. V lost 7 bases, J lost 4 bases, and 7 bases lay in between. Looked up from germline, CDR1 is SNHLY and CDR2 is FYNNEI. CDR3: CASKIFTGELFF. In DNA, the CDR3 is TGTGCCAGCAAGATTTTCACCGGGGAGCTGTTTTTT.

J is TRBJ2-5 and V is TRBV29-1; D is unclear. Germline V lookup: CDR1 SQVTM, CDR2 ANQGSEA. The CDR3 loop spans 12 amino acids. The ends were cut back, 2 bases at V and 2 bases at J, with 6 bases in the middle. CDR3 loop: CSVEMVQETQYF. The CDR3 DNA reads TGCAGCGTTGAAATGGTACAAGAGACCCAGTACTTC.

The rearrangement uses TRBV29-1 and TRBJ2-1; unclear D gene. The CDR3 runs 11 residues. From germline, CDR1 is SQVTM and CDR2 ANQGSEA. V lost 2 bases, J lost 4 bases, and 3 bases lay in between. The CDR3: CSVELYNEQFF. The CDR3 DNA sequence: TGCAGCGTTGAACTATACAATGAGCAGTTCTTC.

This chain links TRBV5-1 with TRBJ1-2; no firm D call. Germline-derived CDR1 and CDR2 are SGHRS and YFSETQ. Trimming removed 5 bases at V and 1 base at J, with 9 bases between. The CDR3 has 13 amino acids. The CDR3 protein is CASSVQNNYGYTF. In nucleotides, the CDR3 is TGCGCCAGCAGTGTCCAGAATAACTATGGCTACACCTTC.

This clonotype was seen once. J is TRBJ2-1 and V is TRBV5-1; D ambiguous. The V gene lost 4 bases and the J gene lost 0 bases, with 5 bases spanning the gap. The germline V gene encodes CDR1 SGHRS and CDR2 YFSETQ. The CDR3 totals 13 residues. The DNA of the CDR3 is TGCGCCAGCAGCACTCCCTCCTACAATGAGCAGTTCTTC. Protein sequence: CASSTPSYNEQFF.

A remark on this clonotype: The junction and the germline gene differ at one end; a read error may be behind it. The CDR3 coding sequence is TGTGCCAGCAGGGGGGACAGGGGGGTGCTGTTTTTT. Amino acid sequence: CASRGDRGVLFF. The chain recombines TRBV2 with TRBJ2-2, with 11 bases identical to TRBD1. Germline values: CDR1 SNHLY, CDR2 FYNNEI. This CDR3 spans 12 amino acids.

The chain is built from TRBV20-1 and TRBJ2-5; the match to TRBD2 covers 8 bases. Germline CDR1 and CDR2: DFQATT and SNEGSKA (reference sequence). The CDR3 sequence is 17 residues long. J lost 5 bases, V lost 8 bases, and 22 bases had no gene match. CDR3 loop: CSLQDRPGGGLSETQYF. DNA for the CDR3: TGCAGTCTTCAAGACCGACCCGGGGGGGGGCTATCGGAGACCCAGTACTTC.

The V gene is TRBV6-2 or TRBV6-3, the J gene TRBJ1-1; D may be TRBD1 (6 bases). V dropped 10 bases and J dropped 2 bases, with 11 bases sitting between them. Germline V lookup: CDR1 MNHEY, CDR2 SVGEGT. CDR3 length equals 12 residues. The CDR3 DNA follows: TGTGCCACCCGCAGGGGAAACACTGAAGCTTTCTTT. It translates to CATRRGNTEAFF.

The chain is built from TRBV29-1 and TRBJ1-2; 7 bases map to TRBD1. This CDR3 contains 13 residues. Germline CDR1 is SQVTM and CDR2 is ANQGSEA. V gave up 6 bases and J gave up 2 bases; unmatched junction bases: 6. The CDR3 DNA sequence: TGCAGCGTCACCGGGACAGCCAACTATGGCTACACCTTC. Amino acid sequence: CSVTGTANYGYTF.

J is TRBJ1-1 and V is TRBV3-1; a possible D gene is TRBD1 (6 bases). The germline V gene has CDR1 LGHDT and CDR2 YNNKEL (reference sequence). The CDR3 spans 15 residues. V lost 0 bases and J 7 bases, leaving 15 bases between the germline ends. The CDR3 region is CASSQDGGVGDEAFF. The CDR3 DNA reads TGTGCCAGCAGCCAAGACGGGGGCGTTGGTGATGAAGCTTTCTTT.

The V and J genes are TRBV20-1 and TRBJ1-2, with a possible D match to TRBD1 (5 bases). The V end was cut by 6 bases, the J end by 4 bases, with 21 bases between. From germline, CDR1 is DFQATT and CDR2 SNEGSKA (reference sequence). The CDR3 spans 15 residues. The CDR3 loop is CSAHGGTQLGYGYTF. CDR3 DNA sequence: TGCAGTGCCCATGGGGGAACCCAACTCGGCTATGGCTACACCTTC.

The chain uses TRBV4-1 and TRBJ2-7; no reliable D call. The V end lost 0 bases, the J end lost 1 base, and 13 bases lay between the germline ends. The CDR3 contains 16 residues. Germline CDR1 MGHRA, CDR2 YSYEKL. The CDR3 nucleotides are TGCGCCAGCAGCCAAGATCCCCCGCCACTATCCTACGAGCAGTACTTC. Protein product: CASSQDPPPLSYEQYF.

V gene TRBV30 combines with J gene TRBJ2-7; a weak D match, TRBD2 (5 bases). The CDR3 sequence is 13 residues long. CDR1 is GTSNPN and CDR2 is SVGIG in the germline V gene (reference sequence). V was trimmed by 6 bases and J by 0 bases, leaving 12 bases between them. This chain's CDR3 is CACGLFDSYEQYF. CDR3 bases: TGTGCCTGCGGACTTTTCGACTCCTACGAGCAGTACTTC.

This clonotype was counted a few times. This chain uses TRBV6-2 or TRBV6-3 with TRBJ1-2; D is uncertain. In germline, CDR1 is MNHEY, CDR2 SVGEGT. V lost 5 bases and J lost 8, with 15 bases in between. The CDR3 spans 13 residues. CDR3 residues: CASSQAESGGYTF. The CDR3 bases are TGTGCCAGCAGTCAGGCGGAGAGCGGAGGCTACACCTTC.

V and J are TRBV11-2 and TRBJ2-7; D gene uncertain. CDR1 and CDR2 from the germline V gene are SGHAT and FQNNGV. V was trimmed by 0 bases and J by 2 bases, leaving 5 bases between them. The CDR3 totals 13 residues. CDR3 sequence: CASSLDTAYEQYF. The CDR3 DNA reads TGTGCCAGCAGCTTAGACACGGCCTACGAGCAGTACTTC.

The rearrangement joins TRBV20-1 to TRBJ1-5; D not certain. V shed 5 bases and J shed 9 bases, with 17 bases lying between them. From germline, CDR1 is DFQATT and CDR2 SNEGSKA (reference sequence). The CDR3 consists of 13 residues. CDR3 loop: CSAQRPDLPPQHF. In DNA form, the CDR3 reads TGCAGTGCTCAGCGACCGGACCTGCCGCCCCAGCATTTT.

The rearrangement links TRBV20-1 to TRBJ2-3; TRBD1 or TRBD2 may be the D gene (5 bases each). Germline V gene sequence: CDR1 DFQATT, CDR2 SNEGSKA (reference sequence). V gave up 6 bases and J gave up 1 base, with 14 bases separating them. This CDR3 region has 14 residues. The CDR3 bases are TGCAGTGCCCCCACCCCGGGGCGCACAGATACGCAGTATTTT. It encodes CSAPTPGRTDTQYF.

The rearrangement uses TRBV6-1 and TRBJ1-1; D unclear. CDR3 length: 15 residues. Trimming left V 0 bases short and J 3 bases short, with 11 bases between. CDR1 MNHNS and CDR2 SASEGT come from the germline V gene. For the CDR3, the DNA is TGTGCCAGCAGTGAAGCGCTTCGTGGGGACACTGAAGCTTTCTTT. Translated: CASSEALRGDTEAFF.

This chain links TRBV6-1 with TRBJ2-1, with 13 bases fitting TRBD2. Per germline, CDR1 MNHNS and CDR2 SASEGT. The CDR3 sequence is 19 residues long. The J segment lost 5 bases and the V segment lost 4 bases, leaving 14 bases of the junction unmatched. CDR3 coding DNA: TGTGCCAGCAGTGCCCGACAGCTGACTAGCGGGGGGACTCACAATGAGCAGTTCTTC. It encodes CASSARQLTSGGTHNEQFF.

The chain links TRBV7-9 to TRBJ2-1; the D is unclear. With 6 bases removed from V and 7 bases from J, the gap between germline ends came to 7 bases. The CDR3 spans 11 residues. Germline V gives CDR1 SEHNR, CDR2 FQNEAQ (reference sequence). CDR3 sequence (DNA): TGTGCCAGCAGGCTAAGAAATGAGCAGTTCTTC. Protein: CASRLRNEQFF. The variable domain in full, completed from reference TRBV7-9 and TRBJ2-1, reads DTGVSQNPRHKITKRGQNVTFRCDPISEHNRLYWYRQTLGQGPEFLTYFQNEAQLEKSRLLSDRFSAERPKGSFSTLEIQRTEQGDSAMYLCASRLRNEQFFGPGTRLTVL.

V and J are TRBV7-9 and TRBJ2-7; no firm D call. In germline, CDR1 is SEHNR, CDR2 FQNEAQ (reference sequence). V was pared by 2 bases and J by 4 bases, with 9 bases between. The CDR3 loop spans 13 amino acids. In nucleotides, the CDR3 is TGTGCCAGCAGCTTATACGAGGTTTACGAGCAGTACTTC. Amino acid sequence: CASSLYEVYEQYF. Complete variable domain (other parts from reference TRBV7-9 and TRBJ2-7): DTGVSQNPRHKITKRGQNVTFRCDPISEHNRLYWYRQTLGQGPEFLTYFQNEAQLEKSRLLSDRFSAERPKGSFSTLEIQRTEQGDSAMYLCASSLYEVYEQYFGPGTRLTVT.

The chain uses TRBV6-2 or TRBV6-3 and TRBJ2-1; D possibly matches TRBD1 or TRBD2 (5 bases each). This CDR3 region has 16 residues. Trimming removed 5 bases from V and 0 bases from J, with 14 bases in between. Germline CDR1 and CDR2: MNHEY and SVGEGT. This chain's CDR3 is CASSRSGTRSYNEQFF. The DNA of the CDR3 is TGTGCCAGCAGTCGGTCCGGGACCCGCTCCTACAATGAGCAGTTCTTC.

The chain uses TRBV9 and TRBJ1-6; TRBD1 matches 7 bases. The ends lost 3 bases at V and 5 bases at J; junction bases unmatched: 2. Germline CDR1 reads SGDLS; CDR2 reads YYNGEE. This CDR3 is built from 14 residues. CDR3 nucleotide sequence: TGTGCCAGCAGCGACGGGACAGATAATTCACCCCTCCACTTT. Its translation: CASSDGTDNSPLHF.

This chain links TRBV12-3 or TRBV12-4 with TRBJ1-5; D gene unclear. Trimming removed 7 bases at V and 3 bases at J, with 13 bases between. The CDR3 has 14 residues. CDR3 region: CASKSRSHNQPQHF. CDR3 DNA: TGTGCCAGCAAATCGCGCAGCCACAATCAGCCCCAGCATTTT.

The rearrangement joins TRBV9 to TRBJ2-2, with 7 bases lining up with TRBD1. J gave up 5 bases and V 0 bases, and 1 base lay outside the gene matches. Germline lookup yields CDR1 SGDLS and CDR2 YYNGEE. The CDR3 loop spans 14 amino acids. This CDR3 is CASSVVQGTGELFF. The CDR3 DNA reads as TGTGCCAGCAGCGTAGTACAGGGGACCGGGGAGCTGTTTTTT.